This is a list of T cell receptor beta chains from one sample in a study of cytomegalovirus exposure and HLA in healthy donors. The protocol was immunoSEQ multiplex PCR, while the TCRdb copy is restricted to in-frame clones and leaves out a portion. In the table there are under 80,000 clones, approximately 94% of which are singletons. The sequencing input was PBMCs. All receptors derive from a woman aged 18-29 years in good health and CMV-seropositive. Both conserved end residues are part of each CDR3. Fields, in order: V gene, J gene, CDR3 protein.

>TRBV18|TRBJ2-3
CASSPPRGRGTDTQYF
>TRBV28|TRBJ1-3
CASSPRAGTGNTIYF
>TRBV28|TRBJ1-2
CASSILGEGPLGYTF
>TRBV7-2|TRBJ1-1
CASSLALGMNTEAFF
>TRBV7-2|TRBJ1-1
CASSLEPDTNTEAFF
>TRBV6-1|TRBJ2-5
CATRDQETQYF
>TRBV2|TRBJ1-2
CASSREGLRHGYTF
>TRBV5-1|TRBJ2-2
CASSSIPGLAGGRTGELFF
>TRBV6-5|TRBJ2-1
CASCPSGYNEQFF
>TRBV11-3|TRBJ2-5
CASSGPRGNQETQYF
>TRBV7-9|TRBJ1-3
CASSPGTGGSGNTIYF
>TRBV27|TRBJ2-7
CASSLQTGGPYEQYF
>TRBV7-9|TRBJ1-6
CASQAHLSSYNSPLHF
>TRBV2|TRBJ2-2
CASSVVGAKAGELFF
>TRBV28|TRBJ2-5
CASATADRGAQETQYF
>TRBV15|TRBJ1-5
CATGLYPDQPQHF
>TRBV7-2|TRBJ1-2
CASSLVGGQDYGYTF
>TRBV28|TRBJ2-1
CASSRGGGTGTYNEQFF
>TRBV28|TRBJ2-7
CASSFSGRGTYEQYF
>TRBV10-3|TRBJ2-1
CAISVTSGIWEQFF
>TRBV5-1|TRBJ1-2
CASSLWQNNYGYTF
>TRBV28|TRBJ2-7
CASRPDRGRGYEQYF
>TRBV7-2|TRBJ1-1
CASSLVGQVNTEAFF
>TRBV9|TRBJ1-2
CASSTGTGSNYGYTF
>TRBV7-2|TRBJ2-1
CASSLGGYSYNEQFF
>TRBV15|TRBJ1-1
CATSRASRGLREAFF
>TRBV6-6|TRBJ1-1
CASKGGDRGYTEAFF
>TRBV29-1|TRBJ1-1
CSESEGAFF
>TRBV7-2|TRBJ1-2
CASSLLPGQINYGYTF
>TRBV5-4|TRBJ1-1
CASSRGAQGVTAEAFF
>TRBV7-9|TRBJ1-1
CASSLGDRGRNTEAFF
>TRBV6-6|TRBJ1-2
CASRTGQGNGYTF
>TRBV7-2|TRBJ2-3
CASSLGQGRPDTQYF
>TRBV6-5|TRBJ2-5
CASSLRRHTETQYF
>TRBV30|TRBJ2-2
CAWSKGTEPGELFF
>TRBV28|TRBJ1-4
CASHSNNEKLFF
>TRBV2|TRBJ1-5
CASRGTGVNQPQHF
>TRBV6-6|TRBJ2-7
CASSQQGGEQYF
>TRBV7-9|TRBJ1-4
CASSFVGGDEKLFF
>TRBV5-1|TRBJ1-4
CASHEGQREKLFF
>TRBV27|TRBJ2-1
CASRTGGSYNEQFF
>TRBV7-2|TRBJ2-7
CASSSNAGTGVSKYF
>TRBV7-7|TRBJ2-5
CASSFSHLATEYQETQYF
>TRBV5-4|TRBJ2-1
CASSLGTSGGDNEQFF
>TRBV7-9|TRBJ2-7
CASSLQGLAGSEQYF
>TRBV28|TRBJ1-1
CASSFWGGGTEAFF
>TRBV29-1|TRBJ2-3
CSVAGTSGTDTQYF
>TRBV10-3|TRBJ2-1
CAISEELAGGSKYNEQFF
>TRBV2|TRBJ2-1
CASNNRDRDNEQFF
>TRBV6-4|TRBJ1-4
CASSAPGGGKVKEKLFF
>TRBV7-6|TRBJ1-4
CASSLPPGPVATNEKLFF
>TRBV5-1|TRBJ1-1
CASSLVGQGARENTEAFF
>TRBV5-1|TRBJ2-1
CASSPGGGGTNEQFF
>TRBV5-1|TRBJ1-6
CASSLGRTGGASPLHF
>TRBV5-1|TRBJ2-1
CASSWGGGDEQFF